The 23 T cell receptor beta chains given below trace back to one sample, sequenced in a study of T cells in Graves' hyperthyroidism and ophthalmopathy. Template material for amplifying TCR beta CDR3 regions consisted of RNA transcripts. TCR CDR3 underwent first-round RT-PCR with the HTBI primer set. A single record per CDR3 protein comes from TCRdb applying MiXCR to the multiplex PCR reads. The sample lists 250,000 to 300,000 distinct CDR3 sequences; about an eighth were seen once. The sequenced material came from blood. The source of these receptors is a woman in her twenties or thirties with Graves' hyperthyroidism that later progressed to Graves' ophthalmopathy.

This clonotype was seen repeatedly, ten times or more. The CDR3 region has the DNA TGTGCCAGCAGAACGACAGAAGTAAACACTGAAGCTTTCTTT. Encoded protein: CASRTTEVNTEAFF. The chain uses TRBV27 and TRBJ1-1, with TRBD1 as a possible D gene (5 bases). Deletions cut 6 bases from V and 2 bases from J, with 13 bases between. CDR3 length equals 14 residues. Germline V gene lookup returns CDR1 MNHEY and CDR2 SMNVEV (reference sequence).

The gene calls are TRBV7-8 and TRBJ2-1, with TRBD2 matching 9 bases. J lost 5 bases, V lost 6 bases, and 11 bases had no gene match. In germline, CDR1 is SGHVS, CDR2 FQNEAQ. The CDR3 consists of 16 residues. This CDR3 reads CASRIMTSGTHNEQFF. The CDR3 region has the DNA TGTGCCAGCAGGATCATGACTAGCGGTACCCACAATGAGCAGTTCTTC.

This clonotype was found many times. This rearrangement joins TRBV18 to TRBJ2-1; D not resolved. V dropped 5 bases and J dropped 6 bases, with 8 bases sitting between them. From germline, CDR1 is KGHSH and CDR2 LQKENI. This CDR3 region has 12 residues. The CDR3 coding sequence is TGTGCCAGCTCAGCCGGAATCAATGAGCAGTTCTTC. This sequence encodes CASSAGINEQFF.

There are many counts of this clonotype. The gene calls are TRBV19 and TRBJ1-5; no clear D gene. V was pared by 7 bases and J by 1 base, with 8 bases between. In germline, CDR1 is LNHDA, CDR2 SQIVND (reference sequence). This CDR3 comprises 13 residues. CDR3 nucleotides: TGTGCCAGTACGGTTAACAGCAATCAGCCCCAGCATTTT. This gives the protein CASTVNSNQPQHF.

The table lists this clonotype with a few counts. The chain uses TRBV6-4 and TRBJ2-7; no clear D. CDR1 is MRHNA, CDR2 SNTAGT, per germline. The CDR3 loop spans 17 amino acids. V shed 0 bases and J shed 3 bases, with 18 bases lying between them. CDR3 sequence: CASSDSISPGLGYEQYF. Here the CDR3 DNA reads TGTGCCAGCAGTGACTCGATATCCCCCGGGTTGGGCTACGAGCAGTACTTC.

This clonotype was detected many times. This chain connects TRBV7-2 to TRBJ2-3; D may be TRBD1 or TRBD2 (5 bases each). Germline-derived CDR1 and CDR2 are SGHTA and FQGNSA. There are 17 residues in the CDR3. V shed 0 bases and J shed 1 base, with 14 bases lying between them. The CDR3 is CASSLAEGRSRTDTQYF. The CDR3 DNA reads TGTGCCAGCAGCTTAGCTGAGGGACGAAGCCGCACAGATACGCAGTATTTT.

At least ten counts were recorded for this clonotype. The chain recombines TRBV18 with TRBJ1-1; D uncertain. Per germline, CDR1 KGHSH and CDR2 LQKENI. This CDR3 is 13 amino acids long. The germline V and J ends were trimmed by 2 bases and 7 bases, with 11 bases remaining between them. The CDR3 bases are TGTGCCAGCTCACCAACGGTCGGCCTTGAAGCTTTCTTT. It encodes CASSPTVGLEAFF.

Ten or more counts support this clonotype. The chain employs TRBV6-2 or TRBV6-3 and TRBJ2-7; the match to TRBD2 covers 8 bases. V lost 2 bases and J lost 0; bases outside the gene matches: 6. The CDR3 contains 16 residues. CDR1 MNHEY and CDR2 SVGEGT come from the germline V gene. In nucleotides, the CDR3 is TGTGCCAGCAGTTACCGCCTAGCGGGCGGCTCCTACGAGCAGTACTTC. This sequence encodes CASSYRLAGGSYEQYF.

In this sample, this clonotype turned up many times. The J gene is TRBJ2-5, the V gene TRBV27; D is uncertain. Germline assignment: CDR1 MNHEY and CDR2 SMNVEV (reference sequence). The CDR3 is 14 amino acids. Trimming removed 4 bases at V and 4 bases at J, with 13 bases between. This CDR3 is CASSSSPAGETQYF. The CDR3 coding sequence is TGTGCCAGCAGTTCCTCCCCTGCTGGAGAGACCCAGTACTTC.

This clonotype was picked up many times. The genes are TRBV28 and TRBJ2-1; 7 bases map to TRBD2. Per the germline V gene, CDR1 is MDHEN and CDR2 is SYDVKM. This CDR3 comprises 14 residues. V shed 7 bases, J shed 10 bases, and the junction held 13 bases outside the gene matches. The CDR3 sequence is CASKGGGVIREQFF. CDR3 nucleotide sequence: TGTGCCAGCAAGGGCGGGGGAGTTATCAGGGAGCAGTTCTTC.

This clonotype has at least ten counts. This chain connects TRBV28 to TRBJ2-7; D is unresolved. Trimming shortened V by 6 bases and J by 5 bases, and 17 bases separated the two germline ends. This CDR3 spans 14 amino acids. Per the germline V gene, CDR1 is MDHEN and CDR2 is SYDVKM. Written as DNA, the CDR3 is TGTGCCAGCAGCTCCCCCGGGCGGAGCCACGAGCAGTACTTC. The encoded protein is CASSSPGRSHEQYF.

This clonotype has a handful of counts. The J gene is TRBJ2-6, the V gene TRBV7-3, with TRBD1 identical over 8 bases. V gave up 2 bases and J gave up 0 bases; unmatched junction bases: 3. The CDR3 runs to 17 residues. Germline lookup yields CDR1 SGHTA and CDR2 FQGTGA. The CDR3, as DNA: TGTGCCAGCAGCTTAGGACAGGGAGGCTCTGGGGCCAACGTCCTGACTTTC. As protein: CASSLGQGGSGANVLTF.

This clonotype has ten or more counts. The chain couples TRBV12-3 or TRBV12-4 to TRBJ2-5; 7 bases map to TRBD1. This CDR3 region has 15 residues. Unmatched junction bases numbered 4, after V lost 1 base and J lost 2 bases. CDR3: CASSLDGTDQETQYF. CDR3 DNA sequence: TGTGCCAGCAGTTTAGACGGGACAGATCAAGAGACCCAGTACTTC.

J is TRBJ2-3 and V is TRBV11-1, with TRBD2 matching 11 bases. This CDR3 spans 15 amino acids. Germline V gene sequence: CDR1 SGHAT, CDR2 FQDESV (reference sequence). J was trimmed by 3 bases and V by 5 bases; bases with no gene match: 4. The CDR3 DNA follows: TGTGCCAGCAGCATCGGGACTAGCGGTACAGATACGCAGTATTTT. This translates into CASSIGTSGTDTQYF.

This clonotype was picked up many times. The chain joins TRBV7-9 to TRBJ2-7, with 11 nucleotides matching TRBD2. The CDR3 covers 14 residues. Germline-derived CDR1 and CDR2 are SEHNR and FQNEAQ (reference sequence). Trimming removed 1 base from V and 6 bases from J; junction bases left unmatched: 2. The CDR3 DNA reads TGTGCCAGCAGCTTAGGGGGACTAGCGGCCGAGCAGTACTTC. It is translated as CASSLGGLAAEQYF.

This clonotype was counted a few times. The chain carries TRBV5-1 and TRBJ1-6, with 8 nucleotides matching TRBD1. The CDR3 consists of 14 residues. Per germline, CDR1 SGHRS and CDR2 YFSETQ. V lost 3 bases to trimming and J lost 5 bases; unmatched junction nucleotides: 1. In DNA, the CDR3 is TGCGCCAGCAGCTCGACAGGGGATAATTCACCCCTCCACTTT. Translated, it gives CASSSTGDNSPLHF.

A few counts support this clonotype. Given a much more abundant clone one base away, this may be a read error. This rearrangement joins TRBV7-8 to TRBJ2-1; D not certain. Germline lookup yields CDR1 SGHVS and CDR2 FQNEAQ. The CDR3 is 11 amino acids. CDR3 amino acids: CVSSVYNEQFF. The CDR3 nucleotides read TGTGTCAGCAGCGTATACAATGAGCAGTTCTTC.

This clonotype was counted ten times or more. V is TRBV4-1 and J is TRBJ2-7; the match to TRBD1 covers 7 bases. This CDR3 is 15 amino acids long. Trimming took 3 bases from V and 3 from J; bases not matched to a gene: 8. Germline loops: CDR1 MGHRA, CDR2 YSYEKL. In DNA, the CDR3 is TGCGCCAGCAGCCACGCGACAGGGACAAACTACGAGCAGTACTTC. This gives the protein CASSHATGTNYEQYF.

This chain links TRBV10-3 with TRBJ2-1; D could derive from TRBD1 or TRBD2 (7 bases each). Germline CDR1 reads ENHRY; CDR2 reads SYGVKD. The CDR3 length is 13 residues. With 8 bases removed from V and 5 bases from J, the gap between germline ends came to 13 bases. In nucleotides, the CDR3 is TGTGCCATCGGGGGAGGGGGCAACAATGAGCAGTTCTTC. As protein: CAIGGGGNNEQFF.

Notes on this clonotype: This may be a read error: a much more frequent sequence differs by one nucleotide. This chain joins TRBV18 and TRBJ2-1, with a possible D match to TRBD2 (8 bases). Germline CDR1 is KGHSH and CDR2 is LQKENI. This CDR3 region has 18 residues. This CDR3 reads CASSPRGSASGRENEQSF. The CDR3 DNA is TGTGCCAGCTCACCCAGGGGGTCGGCGAGCGGGAGAGAGAATGAGCAGTCCTTC.

This clonotype was detected many times. The chain has TRBV2 and TRBJ1-2, with a possible D match to TRBD1 (6 bases). This CDR3 spans 11 amino acids. The V and J ends lost 4 bases and 10 bases respectively, with 10 bases between them. CDR1 SNHLY and CDR2 FYNNEI come from the germline V gene. The CDR3 loop reads CASSGRGTYTF. Written as DNA, the CDR3 is TGTGCCAGCAGTGGGAGGGGGACCTACACCTTC. The full variable domain, rest sourced from reference TRBV2 and TRBJ1-2, is EPEVTQTPSHQVTQMGQEVILRCVPISNHLYFYWYRQILGQKVEFLVSFYNNEISEKSEIFDDQFSVERPDGSNFTLKIRSTKLEDSAMYFCASSGRGTYTFGSGTRLTVV.

This clonotype was observed a few times. A single base separates this from a much larger clone, so it may be a read error. This chain links TRBV7-6 with TRBJ1-6, with D possibly TRBD1 on 5 matching bases. CDR3 length: 15 residues. Germline CDR1 SGHVS, CDR2 FNYEAQ. Here the CDR3 reads CASSGPGRGEGPLYF. Written as DNA, the CDR3 is TGTGCCAGCAGCGGACCGGGACGGGGCGAAGGACCCCTCTACTTT.

At least ten counts were recorded for this clonotype. This chain connects TRBV19 to TRBJ2-3; tentative D call: TRBD2 (5 bases). CDR3 length: 15 amino acids. V was pared by 5 bases and J by 0 bases, with 12 bases between. Per germline, CDR1 LNHDA and CDR2 SQIVND (reference sequence). CDR3 sequence (DNA): TGTGCCAGTAGTCTAAGCGGTCCTAGCACAGATACGCAGTATTTT. This sequence encodes CASSLSGPSTDTQYF. Filled out from reference TRBV19 and TRBJ2-3, the complete variable domain reads DGGITQSPKYLFRKEGQNVTLSCEQNLNHDAMYWYRQDPGQGLRLIYYSQIVNDFQKGDIAEGYSVSREKKESFPLTVTSAQKNPTAFYLCASSLSGPSTDTQYFGPGTRLTVL.